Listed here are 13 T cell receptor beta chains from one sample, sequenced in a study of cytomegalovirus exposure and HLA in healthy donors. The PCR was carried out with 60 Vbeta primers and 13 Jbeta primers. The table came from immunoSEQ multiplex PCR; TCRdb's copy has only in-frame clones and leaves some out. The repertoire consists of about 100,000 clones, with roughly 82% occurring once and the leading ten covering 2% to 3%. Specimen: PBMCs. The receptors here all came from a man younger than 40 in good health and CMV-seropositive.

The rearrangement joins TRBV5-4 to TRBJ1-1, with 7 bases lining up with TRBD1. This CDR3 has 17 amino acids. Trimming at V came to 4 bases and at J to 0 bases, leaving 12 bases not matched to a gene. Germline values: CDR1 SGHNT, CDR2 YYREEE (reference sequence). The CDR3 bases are TGTGCCAGCAGCGTAGGGGACAGCAGAATTATGAACACTGAAGCTTTCTTT. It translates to CASSVGDSRIMNTEAFF.

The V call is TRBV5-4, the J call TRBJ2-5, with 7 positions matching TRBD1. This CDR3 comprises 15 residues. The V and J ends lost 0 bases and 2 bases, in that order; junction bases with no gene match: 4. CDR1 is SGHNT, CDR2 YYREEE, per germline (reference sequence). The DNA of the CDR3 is TGTGCCAGCAGCTTGGCCGGGACAGATCAAGAGACCCAGTACTTC. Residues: CASSLAGTDQETQYF.

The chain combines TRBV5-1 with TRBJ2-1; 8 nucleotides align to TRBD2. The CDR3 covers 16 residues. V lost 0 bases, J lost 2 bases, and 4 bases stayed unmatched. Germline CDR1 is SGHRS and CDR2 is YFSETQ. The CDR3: CASSLGSGGPYNEQFF. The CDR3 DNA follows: TGCGCCAGCAGCTTGGGCAGCGGGGGCCCCTACAATGAGCAGTTCTTC.

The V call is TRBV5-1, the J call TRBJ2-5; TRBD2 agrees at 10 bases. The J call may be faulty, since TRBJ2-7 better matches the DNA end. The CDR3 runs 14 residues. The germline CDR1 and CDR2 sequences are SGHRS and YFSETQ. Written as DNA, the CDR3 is TGCGCCAGCAGCTGGACCGGGACTAGCGTCGAGCAGTACTTC. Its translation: CASSWTGTSVEQYF.

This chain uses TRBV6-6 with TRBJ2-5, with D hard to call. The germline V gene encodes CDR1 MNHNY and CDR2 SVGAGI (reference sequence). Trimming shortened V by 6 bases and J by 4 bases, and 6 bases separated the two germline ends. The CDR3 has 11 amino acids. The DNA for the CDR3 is TGTGCCAGCAGCCCAGGAGAGACCCAGTACTTC. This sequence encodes CASSPGETQYF.

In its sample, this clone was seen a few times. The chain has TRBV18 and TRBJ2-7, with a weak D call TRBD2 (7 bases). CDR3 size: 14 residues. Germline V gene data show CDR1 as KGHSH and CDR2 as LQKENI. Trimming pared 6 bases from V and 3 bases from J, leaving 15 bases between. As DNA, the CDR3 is TGTGCCAGCTCGAGGGGGGGAGATAGCTACGAGCAGTACTTC. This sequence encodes CASSRGGDSYEQYF.

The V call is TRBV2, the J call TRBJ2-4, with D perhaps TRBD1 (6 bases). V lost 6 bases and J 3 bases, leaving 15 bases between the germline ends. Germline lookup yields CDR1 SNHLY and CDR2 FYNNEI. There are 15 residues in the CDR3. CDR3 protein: CASSLRTVSKNIQYF. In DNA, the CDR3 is TGTGCCAGCAGCCTTCGGACAGTAAGCAAAAACATTCAGTACTTC.

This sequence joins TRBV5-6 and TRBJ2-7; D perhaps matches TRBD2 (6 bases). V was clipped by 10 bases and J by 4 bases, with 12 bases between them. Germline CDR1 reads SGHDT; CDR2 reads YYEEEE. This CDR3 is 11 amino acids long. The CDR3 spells CAPREVYEQYF. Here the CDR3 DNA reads TGTGCCCCCAGGGAGGTTTACGAGCAGTACTTC.

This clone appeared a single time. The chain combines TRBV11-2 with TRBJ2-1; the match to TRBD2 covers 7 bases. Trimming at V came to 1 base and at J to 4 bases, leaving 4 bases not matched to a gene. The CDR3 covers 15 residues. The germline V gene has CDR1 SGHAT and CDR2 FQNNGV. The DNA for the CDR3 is TGTGCCAGCAGCTTAGCCGGGACTATTTACAATGAGCAGTTCTTC. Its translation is CASSLAGTIYNEQFF.

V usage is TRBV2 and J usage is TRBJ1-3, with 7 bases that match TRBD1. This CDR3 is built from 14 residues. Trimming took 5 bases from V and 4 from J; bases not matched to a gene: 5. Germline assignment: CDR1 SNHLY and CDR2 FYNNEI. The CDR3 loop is CASSRTGAGNTIYF. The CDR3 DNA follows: TGTGCCAGCAGTCGTACAGGGGCGGGAAACACCATATATTTT.

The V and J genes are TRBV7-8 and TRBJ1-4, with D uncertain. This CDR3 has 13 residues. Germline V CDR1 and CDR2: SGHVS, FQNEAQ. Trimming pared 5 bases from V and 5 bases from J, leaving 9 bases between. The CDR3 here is CASSPPENEKLFF. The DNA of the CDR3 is TGTGCCAGCAGCCCCCCCGAGAATGAAAAACTGTTTTTT.

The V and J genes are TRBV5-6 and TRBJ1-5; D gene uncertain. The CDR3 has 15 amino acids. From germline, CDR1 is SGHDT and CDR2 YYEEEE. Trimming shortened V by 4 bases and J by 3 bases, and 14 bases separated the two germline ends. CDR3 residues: CASSPGQANNQPQHF. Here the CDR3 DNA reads TGTGCCAGCAGCCCGGGTCAAGCTAACAATCAGCCCCAGCATTTT.

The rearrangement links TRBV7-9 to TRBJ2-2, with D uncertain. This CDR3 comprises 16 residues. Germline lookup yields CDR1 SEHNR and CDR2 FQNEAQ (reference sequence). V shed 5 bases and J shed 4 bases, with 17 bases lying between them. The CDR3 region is CASSTTMLEVTGELFF. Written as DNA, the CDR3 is TGTGCCAGCAGCACAACCATGCTCGAAGTCACCGGGGAGCTGTTTTTT. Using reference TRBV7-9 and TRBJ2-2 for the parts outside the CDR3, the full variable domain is DTGVSQNPRHKITKRGQNVTFRCDPISEHNRLYWYRQTLGQGPEFLTYFQNEAQLEKSRLLSDRFSAERPKGSFSTLEIQRTEQGDSAMYLCASSTTMLEVTGELFFGEGSRLTVL.